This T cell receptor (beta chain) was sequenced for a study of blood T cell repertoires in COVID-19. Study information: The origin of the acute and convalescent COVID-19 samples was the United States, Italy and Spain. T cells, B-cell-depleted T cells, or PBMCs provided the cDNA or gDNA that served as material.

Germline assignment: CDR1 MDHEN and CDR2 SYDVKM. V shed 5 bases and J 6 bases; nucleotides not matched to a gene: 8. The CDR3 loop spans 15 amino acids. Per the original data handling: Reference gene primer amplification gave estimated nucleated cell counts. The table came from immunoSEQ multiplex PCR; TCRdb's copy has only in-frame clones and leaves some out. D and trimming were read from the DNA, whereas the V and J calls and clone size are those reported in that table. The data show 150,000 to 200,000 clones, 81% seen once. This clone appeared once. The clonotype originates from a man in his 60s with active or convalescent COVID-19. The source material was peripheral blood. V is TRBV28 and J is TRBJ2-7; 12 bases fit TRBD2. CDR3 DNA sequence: TGTGCCAGCAGTCTAGCGGGAGGGCCGAACGGCGAGCAGTACTTC. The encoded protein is CASSLAGGPNGEQYF.